The clone carrying this TCR beta chain showed up just a few times. This record belongs to a study of regulatory T cells in long-lasting Graves disease. This sample's time point: newly diagnosed GD, antithyroid drugs for less than 3 months. PBMCs provided the RNA from which the TCR library was made. Germline lookup yields CDR1 MDHEN and CDR2 SYDVKM. V lost 3 bases and J lost 9, with 12 bases in between. This CDR3 has 14 amino acids. Arm-PCR with iRepertoire HTBI primers amplified the CDR3 regions for these TCR beta libraries. Each CDR3 protein gets one entry after TCRdb re-called the multiplex PCR reads with MiXCR. The repertoire consists of about 430,000 distinct CDR3 sequences, with approximately 16% occurring once and the leading ten covering about 7.6%. These data also featured in a second study, about T cells in Graves' hyperthyroidism and ophthalmopathy.

The TCR comes from a middle-aged woman with Graves disease. This chain connects TRBV28 to TRBJ1-6; no firm D call. Sequencing was performed on peripheral blood mononuclear cells (PBMCs), taken at new diagnosis, from a patient treated with antithyroid drugs. For the CDR3, the DNA is TGTGCCAGCAGTTTTCCAGGTCCCAGTTCACCCCTCCACTTT. This codes for CASSFPGPSSPLHF.